The sequence of this T cell receptor beta chain was determined in a study of T-cell reconstitution after alpha-beta-depleted transplantation in children. Unique molecular identifiers tagged the TCRbeta library. Using its own MiXCR run on the PCR reads, TCRdb lists one record per CDR3 protein. Among some 100,000 distinct CDR3 sequences listed, 15% to 18% were seen once. This clonotype was counted between two and nine times. V was shortened by 5 bases and J by 7 bases, with 15 bases between the two germline ends. CDR1 SGHAT and CDR2 FQNNGV come from the germline V gene. The length of the CDR3 is 14 residues.

The source of this sequence is a male patient between 2 and 10 years old who had a stem cell transplant for acute lymphoblastic leukemia, so the T cells may come from the graft donor. Material: PBMCs, mostly from graft donor cells, obtained 180 days after TCRalphabeta/CD19-depleted stem cell transplant. The chain combines TRBV11-2 with TRBJ2-1; D is perhaps TRBD1 (6 bases). This CDR3 reads CASSPTTGRNEQFF. In nucleotides, the CDR3 is TGTGCCAGCAGCCCTACAACAGGGAGAAATGAGCAGTTCTTC.